This T cell receptor beta chain was profiled in a study of breast tumors, draining lymph nodes, adjacent tissues (dated by TCRdb to the mid-2010s). Some background on the complete study: Breast cancer patients provided tumor, adjacent nontumor tissue and axillary lymph nodes, and the study compared the TCR beta repertoires across these three sources. The study was designed to assess the relationships and possible T-cell exchange between tumor, surrounding tissue and draining lymph node repertoires in human breast cancer. General study outcomes and caveats: The conclusion that tumor T cells originate in lymph nodes was presented as consistent with a hypothesis rather than as directly demonstrated. Tumors showed preferential V and J gene usage, and their T-cell repertoire diversity fell below that of lymph nodes yet above that of nontumor tissue. The data were considered consistent with most tumor T cells being derived from the lymph node and subsequently expanding within tumor tissue. Tumor and nontumor tissue repertoires were found to be significantly more similar in luminal-like than in basal-like breast cancer.

Counted from cysteine to phenylalanine, this CDR3 has 13 amino acids. The entry retains the CDR3 DNA only, 39 bases that are in frame from base 1. V is reduced by 0 bases and J by 3 bases, leaving a spacing of 9 bases between them. The germline V gene (reference sequence) provides CDR1 DFQATT and CDR2 SNEGSKA. Lymph node samples were obtained from the axillary draining lymph nodes of breast cancer patients. This clonotype was seen at least ten times. This clone's antigen is unknown. No qualities accompany the bases; no much larger clone lies one base away. Data came from an Illumina HiSeq 2000. TCR beta chain libraries were generated through multiplex PCR amplification. The amplified TCR beta chain products were analyzed by high-throughput sequencing. TCRdb reran the public reads through fastp at Q25 and MiXCR, keeping productive beta chains. Identical CDR3 proteins give one entry, which carries the most common genes and DNA. The sample table shows some 170,000 distinct CDR3 sequences, and more than 25% are seen once. Jointly, the top ten make up 3.8% of the sample.

The specimen sequenced was axillary lymph node tissue. The sequence came from a female donor with breast cancer. Some clones in this sample may be carry-over from other donors' samples. This sequence uses TRBV20-1 and TRBJ2-7; D gene: possibly TRBD2, on 5 matching bases. The DNA sequence follows: TGCAGTGCTAGAGAGGACGGGAACTACGAGCAGTACTTC. Translated, it gives CSAREDGNYEQYF.